These 3 T cell receptor beta chains came from one sample sequenced in a study of early T cells in non-severe SARS-CoV-2 infection. TCRdb passed the 5' RACE reads through MiXCR, listing each CDR3 protein once. Seen here are some 88,000 distinct CDR3 sequences, around 17% observed once, and the top ten hold 5.1%. The specimen comprised whole blood, sampled at baseline. The receptors were gathered from an adult who was a healthcare worker with PCR-confirmed SARS-CoV-2 infection or an uninfected control (not recorded which).

This clonotype has at least ten counts. The rearrangement uses TRBV7-8 and TRBJ2-3; 7 bases line up with TRBD1. The CDR3 consists of 13 residues. Germline CDR1 SGHVS, CDR2 FQNEAQ. After removal of 5 bases from V and 5 bases from J, the junction contained 4 bases not matched to a gene. Here the CDR3 reads CASSQGQQDTQYF. The CDR3 bases are TGTGCCAGCAGCCAGGGACAGCAAGATACGCAGTATTTT.

This clonotype has a handful of counts. The V gene is TRBV4-1, the J gene TRBJ2-5; TRBD2 matches at 11 bases. Trimming cost V 2 bases and J 4 bases; bases outside gene matches: 0. CDR3 length: 14 residues. CDR1 and CDR2 from the germline V gene are MGHRA and YSYEKL. CDR3: CASSQLAGGETQYF. In DNA, the CDR3 is TGCGCCAGCAGCCAACTAGCGGGAGGAGAGACCCAGTACTTC.

This clonotype was observed many times. The chain joins TRBV18 to TRBJ2-7, with a possible D match to TRBD1 (5 bases). This CDR3 has 14 residues. The germline CDR1 and CDR2 sequences are KGHSH and LQKENI. Trimming removed 2 bases at V and 7 bases at J, with 15 bases between. CDR3 nucleotides: TGTGCCAGCTCACCAATAGACAGACCTGGGGAGCAGTACTTC. Translating it yields CASSPIDRPGEQYF. Drawing the rest from reference TRBV18 and TRBJ2-7, the complete variable domain is NAGVMQNPRHLVRRRGQEARLRCSPMKGHSHVYWYRQLPEEGLKFMVYLQKENIIDESGMPKERFSAEFPKEGPSILRIQQVVRGDSAAYFCASSPIDRPGEQYFGPGTRLTVT.